These 15 T cell receptor beta chains share one sample of origin, sequenced in a study of cytomegalovirus exposure and HLA in healthy donors. A multiplex PCR was run with 60 Vbeta primers and 13 Jbeta primers. Method: immunoSEQ multiplex PCR; TCRdb's copy keeps in-frame clones and lacks some. This sample contains under 130,000 clones. Sample: PBMCs. All receptors derive from a middle-aged man in good health and CMV-seronegative.

The rearrangement uses TRBV19 and TRBJ2-2, with D uncertain. Germline loops: CDR1 LNHDA, CDR2 SQIVND (reference sequence). Trimming left V 5 bases short and J 0 bases short, with 10 bases between. This CDR3 has 15 amino acids. CDR3 region: CASSPIETNTGELFF. The CDR3, as DNA: TGTGCCAGTAGTCCGATTGAGACGAACACCGGGGAGCTGTTTTTT.

V gene TRBV18 combines with J gene TRBJ1-2, with TRBD1 as a possible D gene (5 bases). The CDR3 runs 15 residues. Germline V gene data show CDR1 as KGHSH and CDR2 as LQKENI. The V gene lost 5 bases and the J gene lost 3 bases, with 16 bases spanning the gap. The CDR3, as DNA: TGTGCCAGCTCAATGAGCCGGGACTTTGACTATGGCTACACCTTC. This sequence encodes CASSMSRDFDYGYTF.

This chain links TRBV5-6 with TRBJ2-1; unclear D gene. V lost 0 bases, J lost 0 bases, and 4 bases lay in between. The CDR3 is 14 amino acids. Germline CDR1 SGHDT, CDR2 YYEEEE. CDR3 sequence reads: CASSLGLSYNEQFF. DNA of the CDR3: TGTGCCAGCAGCTTGGGACTCTCCTACAATGAGCAGTTCTTC.

The CDR3 DNA sequence: TGTGCCACCAGCAGAGATCCTCTGACGCAAGGGGTGGGCACTGAAGCTTTCTTT. As protein: CATSRDPLTQGVGTEAFF. The chain is built from TRBV15 and TRBJ1-1; possible D gene TRBD1, 5 bases. With 0 bases removed from V and 4 bases from J, the gap between germline ends came to 21 bases. Germline V lookup: CDR1 LNHNV, CDR2 YYDKDF (reference sequence). The CDR3 spans 18 residues.

The J gene is TRBJ2-1, the V gene TRBV9; TRBD1 aligns across 9 bases. V trimming: 0 bases; J trimming: 7 bases; junction bases outside the gene matches: 11. This CDR3 has 17 residues. Germline lookup yields CDR1 SGDLS and CDR2 YYNGEE. DNA of the CDR3: TGTGCCAGCAGCGTAGGGGCTAGACAGGGGGGTCTGAATGAGCAGTTCTTC. Residues: CASSVGARQGGLNEQFF.

The chain combines TRBV4-3 with TRBJ2-1, with TRBD1 as a possible D gene (6 bases). The CDR3 covers 14 residues. Deletions cut 2 bases from V and 3 bases from J, with 8 bases between. Germline V gene data show CDR1 as LGHNA and CDR2 as YSLEER. The CDR3 region has the DNA TGCGCCAGCAGCCAACTGGACAGCTACAATGAGCAGTTCTTC. It yields the protein CASSQLDSYNEQFF.

The rearrangement uses TRBV5-1 and TRBJ2-5, with 7 bases aligning to TRBD2. Germline lookup yields CDR1 SGHRS and CDR2 YFSETQ. J gave up 4 bases and V 0 bases, and 6 bases lay outside the gene matches. This CDR3 is 15 amino acids long. The CDR3 is CASSLGPGLGETQYF. The CDR3 DNA follows: TGCGCCAGCAGCTTGGGGCCAGGACTAGGAGAGACCCAGTACTTC. The variable domain in full, completed from reference TRBV5-1 and TRBJ2-5, reads KAGVTQTPRYLIKTRGQQVTLSCSPISGHRSVSWYQQTPGQGLQFLFEYFSETQRNKGNFPGRFSGRQFSNSRSEMNVSTLELGDSALYLCASSLGPGLGETQYFGPGTRLLVL.

J is TRBJ2-1 and V is TRBV4-1; D is uncertain. V lost 1 base to trimming and J lost 6 bases, with 16 bases between them. CDR3 length: 16 residues. Germline assignment: CDR1 MGHRA and CDR2 YSYEKL. The CDR3 DNA sequence: TGCGCCAGCAGCCAAGTCGGTTCGGGTCTACTCAATGAGCAGTTCTTC. It encodes CASSQVGSGLLNEQFF.

J is TRBJ2-3 and V is TRBV9; TRBD1 agrees at 7 bases. The CDR3 is 13 amino acids. Unmatched junction bases numbered 1, after V lost 3 bases and J lost 3 bases. Germline-derived CDR1 and CDR2 are SGDLS and YYNGEE. The CDR3 reads CASSAGGTDTQYF. In DNA form, the CDR3 reads TGTGCCAGCAGCGCAGGGGGAACAGATACGCAGTATTTT. Based on the CDR3 plus reference TRBV9 and TRBJ2-3, the full variable domain is DSGVTQTPKHLITATGQRVTLRCSPRSGDLSVYWYQQSLDQGLQFLIQYYNGEERAKGNILERFSAQQFPDLHSELNLSSLELGDSALYFCASSAGGTDTQYFGPGTRLTVL.

V usage is TRBV7-2 and J usage is TRBJ2-5; 7 bases agree with TRBD2. The better agreement between TRBJ2-7 and the DNA end casts doubt on the J call. The CDR3 is made up of 14 amino acids. Looked up from germline, CDR1 is SGHTA and CDR2 is FQGNSA. The CDR3 DNA follows: TGTGCCAGCAGCTGGGGAGGGAGCTCCTACGAGCAGTACTTC. As protein: CASSWGGSSYEQYF.

The V gene is TRBV5-8, the J gene TRBJ1-5; 8 nucleotides agree with TRBD1. With 4 bases clipped from V and 1 base from J, the junction kept 4 bases outside the gene matches. This CDR3 has 15 amino acids. Germline V gives CDR1 SGHTS, CDR2 YDEGEE. The CDR3 DNA sequence: TGTGCCAGCAGCACGGGACAGGTGAGCAATCAGCCCCAGCATTTT. Its translation: CASSTGQVSNQPQHF. The whole variable domain, filled in from reference TRBV5-8 and TRBJ1-5, reads EAGVTQSPTHLIKTRGQQATLRCSPISGHTSVYWYQQALGLGLQFLLWYDEGEERNRGNFPPRFSGRQFPNYSSELNVNALELEDSALYLCASSTGQVSNQPQHFGDGTRLSIL.

The chain has TRBV6-5 and TRBJ2-7, with D possibly TRBD2 on 5 matching bases. Deletions cut 0 bases from V and 1 base from J, with 13 bases between. The germline V gene encodes CDR1 MNHEY and CDR2 SVGAGI. The CDR3 totals 16 residues. CDR3 bases: TGTGCCAGCAGTTACTCGAATCGTCCGGGATCCTACGAGCAGTACTTC. Translation gives CASSYSNRPGSYEQYF.

The chain couples TRBV15 to TRBJ2-7, with D possibly matching TRBD1 (6 bases). The CDR3 sequence is 13 residues long. Germline-derived CDR1 and CDR2 are LNHNV and YYDKDF (reference sequence). The V end was cut by 8 bases, the J end by 0 bases, with 11 bases between. The chain's CDR3 is CATSRDISYEQYF. CDR3 nucleotide sequence: TGTGCCACCTCCCGGGACATCTCCTACGAGCAGTACTTC.

The rearrangement uses TRBV7-6 and TRBJ2-7; D possibly corresponds to TRBD1 (6 bases). Germline V CDR1 and CDR2: SGHVS, FNYEAQ. The CDR3 consists of 13 residues. V lost 1 base, J lost 6 bases, and 10 bases lay in between. CDR3 region: CASSLGGGGEQYF. As DNA, the CDR3 is TGTGCCAGCAGCTTAGGAGGGGGTGGCGAGCAGTACTTC.

The V and J genes are TRBV5-1 and TRBJ1-5, with 7 bases identical to TRBD1. Germline trimming cut 0 bases from V and 4 bases from J; bases unmatched to any gene: 4. CDR3 length: 15 amino acids. CDR1 is SGHRS and CDR2 is YFSETQ in the germline V gene. The CDR3 nucleotides read TGCGCCAGCAGCTTGGGGGACAGCGCTAATCAGCCCCAGCATTTT. This sequence encodes CASSLGDSANQPQHF.